What follows is one T cell receptor beta chain and its context. These data come from a study of blood T cell repertoires in COVID-19. Overall study context: PBMCs, B-cell-depleted T cells, or T cells provided the cDNA or gDNA that made up the material.

TCRdb's table, derived via immunoSEQ multiplex PCR, lists solely in-frame clones and lacks some. The sample has around 260,000 clones; 87% are singletons. V was clipped by 0 bases and J by 2 bases; unmatched bases: 0. Germline V gene data show CDR1 as SGHDT and CDR2 as YYEEEE. The CDR3 is made up of 14 amino acids. The sample taken for sequencing was peripheral blood. The source of this sequence is a woman between 35 and 50 years old who had recovered from COVID-19. The chain joins TRBV5-6 to TRBJ1-2, with TRBD1 matching 8 bases. As DNA, the CDR3 is TGTGCCAGCAGCTTGGGGGACAGGAACTATGGCTACACCTTC. The encoded protein is CASSLGDRNYGYTF.